The rows below give T cell receptor beta chains drawn from one sample of a study of T cells in Graves' hyperthyroidism and ophthalmopathy. TCRdb re-called the multiplex PCR reads with MiXCR, one entry per CDR3 protein. This sample carries roughly 500,000 distinct CDR3 sequences, around 50% of them seen once, and the ten largest clones take approximately 44%. The sequencing input was peripheral blood or thyroid tissue (not recorded which). Source of these receptors: an adult woman with Graves' disease, either hyperthyroidism or ophthalmopathy (not recorded which). Each CDR3 is given with its conserved first and last residue. Each record gives: clone size, J gene, D gene, V gene, CDR3 protein, CDR3 DNA. A D gene is named only where the DNA matches it firmly. A clone size is listed for some rows: how often the clone was seen (once, few, many), or a class if it is expanded.

abundance: -; j_gene: TRBJ1-5; d_gene: -; v_gene: TRBV20-1; CDR3aa: CSARPSSGIETQHF; CDR3nt: TGCAGTGCTAGACCGTCTAGTGGGATAGAGACCCAGCATTTT
abundance: few; j_gene: TRBJ2-5; d_gene: -; v_gene: TRBV2; CDR3aa: CASSENPGAETQYF; CDR3nt: TGTGCCAGCAGTGAAAATCCCGGAGCAGAGACCCAGTACTTC
abundance: -; j_gene: TRBJ1-6; d_gene: -; v_gene: TRBV9; CDR3aa: CASSVTGTLNSPLHF; CDR3nt: TGTGCCAGCAGCGTGACTGGTACCTTAAATTCACCCCTCCACTTT
abundance: -; j_gene: TRBJ2-2; d_gene: TRBD2; v_gene: TRBV29-1; CDR3aa: CSVYTSGTTGELFF; CDR3nt: TGCAGCGTTTATACTAGCGGGACCACCGGGGAGCTGTTTTTT
abundance: -; j_gene: TRBJ1-1; d_gene: -; v_gene: TRBV9; CDR3aa: CASRPGGSTEAFF; CDR3nt: TGTGCCAGCAGACCGGGGGGCTCCACTGAAGCTTTCTTT
abundance: -; j_gene: TRBJ1-3; d_gene: -; v_gene: TRBV15; CDR3aa: CATSRDRLGNTIYF; CDR3nt: TGTGCCACCAGCAGAGATCGACTTGGAAACACCATATATTTT
abundance: few; j_gene: TRBJ1-4; d_gene: TRBD1; v_gene: TRBV10-3; CDR3aa: CAISEPDRGF; CDR3nt: TGTGCCATCAGTGAACCGGACAGGGGGTTT
abundance: -; j_gene: TRBJ1-2; d_gene: -; v_gene: TRBV4-2; CDR3aa: CASSQARNYGYTF; CDR3nt: TGTGCCAGCAGCCAAGCCAGGAACTATGGCTACACCTTC
abundance: few; j_gene: TRBJ1-2; d_gene: TRBD1; v_gene: TRBV7-2; CDR3aa: CASSSKTGELGYTF; CDR3nt: TGTGCCAGCAGCTCAAAAACAGGGGAACTCGGCTACACCTTC
abundance: many; j_gene: TRBJ1-1; d_gene: -; v_gene: TRBV6-5; CDR3aa: CASSSHRQPNTEAFF; CDR3nt: TGTGCCAGCAGTTCACATAGACAGCCAAACACTGAAGCTTTCTTT
abundance: -; j_gene: TRBJ1-3; d_gene: -; v_gene: TRBV14; CDR3aa: CASSHELSPDTIYF; CDR3nt: TGTGCCAGCAGCCACGAGCTTAGCCCGGACACCATATATTTT
abundance: -; j_gene: TRBJ2-7; d_gene: -; v_gene: TRBV10-3; CDR3aa: CAISAGVTYEQYF; CDR3nt: TGTGCCATCAGTGCAGGAGTTACCTACGAGCAGTACTTC
abundance: -; j_gene: TRBJ2-5; d_gene: -; v_gene: TRBV14; CDR3aa: CASSPSFRQKETQYF; CDR3nt: TGTGCCAGCAGCCCTAGTTTTCGACAGAAAGAGACCCAGTACTTC
abundance: -; j_gene: TRBJ1-1; d_gene: -; v_gene: TRBV10-2; CDR3aa: CASSLEVGRGTEAFF; CDR3nt: TGTGCCAGCAGCTTAGAGGTCGGGAGGGGGACTGAAGCTTTCTTT
abundance: -; j_gene: TRBJ1-6; d_gene: -; v_gene: TRBV7-3; CDR3aa: CASSGGGWPLHF; CDR3nt: TGTGCCAGCAGCGGAGGGGGTTGGCCCCTCCACTTT
abundance: -; j_gene: TRBJ2-7; d_gene: -; v_gene: TRBV7-2; CDR3aa: CASSLIGQFEQYF; CDR3nt: TGTGCCAGCAGCTTAATCGGACAGTTCGAGCAGTACTTC
abundance: -; j_gene: TRBJ2-7; d_gene: -; v_gene: TRBV4-1; CDR3aa: CASSQARVGYEQYF; CDR3nt: TGCGCCAGCAGCCAAGCCAGGGTCGGGTACGAGCAGTACTTC
abundance: -; j_gene: TRBJ1-1; d_gene: TRBD1; v_gene: TRBV28; CDR3aa: CASLQGFDTEAFF; CDR3nt: TGTGCCAGCTTACAGGGGTTCGACACTGAAGCTTTCTTT
abundance: -; j_gene: TRBJ2-5; d_gene: TRBD2; v_gene: TRBV10-3; CDR3aa: CAISDRLAGVGQETQYF; CDR3nt: TGTGCCATCAGTGATCGGCTAGCGGGAGTGGGGCAAGAGACCCAGTACTTC
abundance: -; j_gene: TRBJ2-6; d_gene: TRBD1; v_gene: TRBV4-1; CDR3aa: CASSQESWGQSSGANVLTF; CDR3nt: TGCGCCAGCAGCCAAGAAAGTTGGGGACAGAGCTCTGGGGCCAACGTCCTGACTTTC
abundance: -; j_gene: TRBJ1-2; d_gene: TRBD1; v_gene: TRBV12-3/TRBV12-4; CDR3aa: CASSLVGRWTGGWYGYTF; CDR3nt: TGTGCCAGCAGTTTAGTTGGCCGCTGGACAGGGGGCTGGTATGGCTACACCTTC
abundance: -; j_gene: TRBJ1-1; d_gene: -; v_gene: TRBV14; CDR3aa: CASSPTGQGLRDTEAFF; CDR3nt: TGTGCCAGCAGCCCCACGGGCCAAGGCCTCAGGGACACTGAAGCTTTCTTT
abundance: many; j_gene: TRBJ2-7; d_gene: TRBD1; v_gene: TRBV11-2; CDR3aa: CASDPGTLGQGASYEQYF; CDR3nt: TGTGCCAGCGACCCAGGGACCCTTGGGCAGGGGGCCTCCTACGAGCAGTACTTC
abundance: -; j_gene: TRBJ1-1; d_gene: -; v_gene: TRBV29-1; CDR3aa: CSSIRTAMNTEAFF; CDR3nt: TGCAGCTCCATAAGGACTGCTATGAACACTGAAGCTTTCTTT
abundance: many; j_gene: TRBJ1-1; d_gene: -; v_gene: TRBV6-5; CDR3aa: CASSVSGYTEAFF; CDR3nt: TGTGCCAGCAGTGTCTCCGGCTACACTGAAGCTTTCTTT
abundance: -; j_gene: TRBJ2-2; d_gene: TRBD2; v_gene: TRBV14; CDR3aa: CASSQYSGRASTGELFF; CDR3nt: TGTGCCAGCAGCCAATATAGCGGGAGGGCCTCCACCGGGGAGCTGTTTTTT
abundance: -; j_gene: TRBJ2-2; d_gene: -; v_gene: TRBV7-9; CDR3aa: CASSQSYHLNTGELFF; CDR3nt: TGTGCCAGCAGCCAATCTTATCATTTGAACACCGGGGAGCTGTTTTTT
abundance: many; j_gene: TRBJ2-7; d_gene: -; v_gene: TRBV10-3; CDR3aa: CATGDNLSYEQYF; CDR3nt: TGTGCCACCGGGGACAACCTCTCCTACGAGCAGTACTTC
abundance: few; j_gene: TRBJ2-1; d_gene: TRBD2; v_gene: TRBV7-9; CDR3aa: CASSLGLAEGNEQFF; CDR3nt: TGTGCCAGCAGCTTAGGACTAGCGGAGGGTAATGAGCAGTTCTTC
abundance: many; j_gene: TRBJ2-2; d_gene: TRBD1; v_gene: TRBV7-9; CDR3aa: CASSLQDRDTGELFF; CDR3nt: TGTGCCAGCAGCCTTCAGGACAGGGACACCGGGGAGCTGTTTTTT
abundance: many; j_gene: TRBJ1-2; d_gene: -; v_gene: TRBV12-3/TRBV12-4; CDR3aa: CASSYSRVPRDGYTF; CDR3nt: TGTGCCAGCAGTTACTCCCGGGTACCCAGGGATGGCTACACCTTC
abundance: many; j_gene: TRBJ2-7; d_gene: -; v_gene: TRBV20-1; CDR3aa: CSALTLEVGGEQYF; CDR3nt: TGCAGTGCTCTGACCCTCGAAGTTGGGGGCGAGCAGTACTTC
abundance: -; j_gene: TRBJ2-7; d_gene: -; v_gene: TRBV29-1; CDR3aa: CSVEEGIVNEQNF; CDR3nt: TGCAGCGTTGAGGAGGGAATAGTGAACGAGCAGAACTTC
abundance: -; j_gene: TRBJ1-3; d_gene: -; v_gene: TRBV20-1; CDR3aa: CSARSVGGENTIYF; CDR3nt: TGCAGTGCTAGGTCCGTGGGAGGGGAAAACACCATATATTTT
abundance: -; j_gene: TRBJ1-1; d_gene: -; v_gene: TRBV5-1; CDR3aa: CASSPTGAVTEAFF; CDR3nt: TGCGCCAGCAGCCCGACGGGGGCGGTCACTGAAGCTTTCTTT
abundance: many; j_gene: TRBJ1-2; d_gene: TRBD1; v_gene: TRBV11-2; CDR3aa: CASSFFRGYGYTF; CDR3nt: TGTGCCAGCAGCTTCTTCAGGGGGTATGGCTACACCTTC
abundance: -; j_gene: TRBJ2-2; d_gene: -; v_gene: TRBV12-3/TRBV12-4; CDR3aa: CASRKLGTGELFF; CDR3nt: TGTGCCAGCAGGAAACTAGGGACCGGGGAGCTGTTTTTT
abundance: many; j_gene: TRBJ2-5; d_gene: -; v_gene: TRBV20-1; CDR3aa: CSARLRRPTYQETQYF; CDR3nt: TGCAGTGCTAGACTAAGACGACCCACGTACCAAGAGACCCAGTACTTC
abundance: many; j_gene: TRBJ2-5; d_gene: -; v_gene: TRBV6-2/TRBV6-3; CDR3aa: CASNSGLTQYF; CDR3nt: TGTGCCAGCAATTCGGGGTTGACCCAGTACTTC
abundance: -; j_gene: TRBJ2-6; d_gene: -; v_gene: TRBV28; CDR3aa: CASSLRGTNVLTF; CDR3nt: TGTGCCAGCAGTTTGAGGGGTACCAACGTCCTGACTTTC
abundance: -; j_gene: TRBJ1-5; d_gene: TRBD1; v_gene: TRBV10-3; CDR3aa: CAISGDRGGQPQHF; CDR3nt: TGTGCCATCAGTGGTGACAGGGGAGGGCAGCCCCAGCATTTT
abundance: few; j_gene: TRBJ1-2; d_gene: -; v_gene: TRBV29-1; CDR3aa: CSVSFLGRGYTF; CDR3nt: TGCAGCGTCTCATTTCTCGGTCGTGGCTACACCTTC
abundance: many; j_gene: TRBJ2-2; d_gene: -; v_gene: TRBV7-9; CDR3aa: CASSLERQNTGELFF; CDR3nt: TGTGCCAGCAGCTTAGAGCGGCAGAACACCGGGGAGCTGTTTTTT
abundance: many; j_gene: TRBJ2-7; d_gene: TRBD2; v_gene: TRBV4-2; CDR3aa: CASSQGTSSYEQYF; CDR3nt: TGTGCCAGCAGCCAAGGGACTAGCAGCTACGAGCAGTACTTC
abundance: -; j_gene: TRBJ2-3; d_gene: -; v_gene: TRBV11-2; CDR3aa: CASSAYFDTQYF; CDR3nt: TGTGCCAGCAGCGCCTATTTTGATACGCAGTATTTT